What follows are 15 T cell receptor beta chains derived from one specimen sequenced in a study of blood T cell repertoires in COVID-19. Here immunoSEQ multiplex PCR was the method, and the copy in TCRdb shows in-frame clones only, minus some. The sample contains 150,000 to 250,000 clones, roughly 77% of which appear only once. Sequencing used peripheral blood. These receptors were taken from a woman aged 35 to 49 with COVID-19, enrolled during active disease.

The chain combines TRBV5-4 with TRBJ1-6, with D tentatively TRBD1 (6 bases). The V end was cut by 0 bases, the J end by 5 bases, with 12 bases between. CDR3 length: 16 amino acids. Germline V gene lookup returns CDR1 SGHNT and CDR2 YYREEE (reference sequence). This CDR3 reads CASSLAAGVDNSPLHF. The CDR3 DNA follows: TGTGCCAGCAGCTTGGCAGCAGGGGTTGATAATTCACCCCTCCACTTT.

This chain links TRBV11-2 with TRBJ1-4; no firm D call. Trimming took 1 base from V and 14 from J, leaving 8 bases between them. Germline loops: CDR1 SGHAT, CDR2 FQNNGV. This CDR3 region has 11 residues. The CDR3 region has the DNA TGTGCCAGCAGCTTAGCGGGAGGGCTGTTTTTT. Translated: CASSLAGGLFF. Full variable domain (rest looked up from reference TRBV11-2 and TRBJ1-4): EAGVAQSPRYKIIEKRQSVAFWCNPISGHATLYWYQQILGQGPKLLIQFQNNGVVDDSQLPKDRFSAERLKGVDSTLKIQPAKLEDSAVYLCASSLAGGLFFGSGTQLSVL.

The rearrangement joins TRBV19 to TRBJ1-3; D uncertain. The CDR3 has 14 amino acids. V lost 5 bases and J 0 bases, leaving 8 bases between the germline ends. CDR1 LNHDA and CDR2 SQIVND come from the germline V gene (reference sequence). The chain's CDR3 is CASSVFSSGNTIYF. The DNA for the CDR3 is TGTGCCAGTAGTGTTTTCAGCTCTGGAAACACCATATATTTT.

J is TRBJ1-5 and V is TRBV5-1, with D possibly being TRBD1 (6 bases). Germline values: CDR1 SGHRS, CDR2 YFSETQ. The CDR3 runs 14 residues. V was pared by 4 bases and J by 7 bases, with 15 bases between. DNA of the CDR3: TGCGCCAGCAGCCCCGGACCAGGGGCACAGCCCCAGCATTTT. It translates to CASSPGPGAQPQHF. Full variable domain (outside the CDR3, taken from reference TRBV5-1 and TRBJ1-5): KAGVTQTPRYLIKTRGQQVTLSCSPISGHRSVSWYQQTPGQGLQFLFEYFSETQRNKGNFPGRFSGRQFSNSRSEMNVSTLELGDSALYLCASSPGPGAQPQHFGDGTRLSIL.

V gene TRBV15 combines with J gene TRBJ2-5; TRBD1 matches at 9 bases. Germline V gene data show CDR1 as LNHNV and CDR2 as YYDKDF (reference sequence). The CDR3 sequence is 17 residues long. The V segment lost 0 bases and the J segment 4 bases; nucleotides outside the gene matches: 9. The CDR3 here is CATSRDGTGIGLETQYF. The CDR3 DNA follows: TGTGCCACCAGCAGAGATGGGACAGGGATTGGGTTAGAGACCCAGTACTTC.

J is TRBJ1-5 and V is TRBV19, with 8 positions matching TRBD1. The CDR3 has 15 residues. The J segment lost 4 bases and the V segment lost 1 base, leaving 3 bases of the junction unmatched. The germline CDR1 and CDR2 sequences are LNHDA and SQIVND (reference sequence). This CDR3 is CASSIGTGFNQPQHF. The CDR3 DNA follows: TGTGCCAGTAGTATAGGGACAGGGTTTAATCAGCCCCAGCATTTT.

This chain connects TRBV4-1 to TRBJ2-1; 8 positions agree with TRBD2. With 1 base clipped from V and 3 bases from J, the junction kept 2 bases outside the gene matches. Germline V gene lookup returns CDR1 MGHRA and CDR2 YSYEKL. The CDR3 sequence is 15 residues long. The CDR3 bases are TGCGCCAGCAGCCAAGTGCGGGAGGTCTACAATGAGCAGTTCTTC. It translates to CASSQVREVYNEQFF.

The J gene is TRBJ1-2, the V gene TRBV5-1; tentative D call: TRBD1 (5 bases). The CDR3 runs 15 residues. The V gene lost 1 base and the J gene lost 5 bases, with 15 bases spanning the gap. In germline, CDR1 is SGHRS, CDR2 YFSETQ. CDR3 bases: TGCGCCAGCAGCTTGCGGCGGCAGGGATTTTATGGCTACACCTTC. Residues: CASSLRRQGFYGYTF. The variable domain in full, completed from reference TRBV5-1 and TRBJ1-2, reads KAGVTQTPRYLIKTRGQQVTLSCSPISGHRSVSWYQQTPGQGLQFLFEYFSETQRNKGNFPGRFSGRQFSNSRSEMNVSTLELGDSALYLCASSLRRQGFYGYTFGSGTRLTVV.

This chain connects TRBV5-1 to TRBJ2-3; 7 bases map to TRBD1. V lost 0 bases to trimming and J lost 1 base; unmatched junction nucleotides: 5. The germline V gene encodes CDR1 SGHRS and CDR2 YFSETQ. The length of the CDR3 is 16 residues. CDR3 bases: TGCGCCAGCAGCTTGGGGTACAGGGGCGGCACAGATACGCAGTATTTT. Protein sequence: CASSLGYRGGTDTQYF.

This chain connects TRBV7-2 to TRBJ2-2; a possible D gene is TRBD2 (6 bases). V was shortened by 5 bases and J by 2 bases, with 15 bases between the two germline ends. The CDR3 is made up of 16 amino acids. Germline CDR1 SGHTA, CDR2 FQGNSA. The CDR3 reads CASSAYGRGNTGELFF. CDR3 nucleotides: TGTGCCAGCAGCGCCTATGGGCGGGGTAACACCGGGGAGCTGTTTTTT.

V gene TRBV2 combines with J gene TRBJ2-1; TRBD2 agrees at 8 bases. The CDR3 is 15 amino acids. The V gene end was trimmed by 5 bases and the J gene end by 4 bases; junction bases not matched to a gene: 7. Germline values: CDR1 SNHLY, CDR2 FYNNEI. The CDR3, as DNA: TGTGCCAGCAGTACACTAGCGGTTTTTTACAATGAGCAGTTCTTC. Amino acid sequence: CASSTLAVFYNEQFF.

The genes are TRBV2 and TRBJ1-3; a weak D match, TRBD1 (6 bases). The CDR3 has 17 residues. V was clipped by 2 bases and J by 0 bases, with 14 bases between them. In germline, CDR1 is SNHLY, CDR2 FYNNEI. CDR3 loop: CASSELRGRSSGNTIYF. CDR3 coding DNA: TGTGCCAGCAGTGAATTGCGGGGGCGATCCTCTGGAAACACCATATATTTT. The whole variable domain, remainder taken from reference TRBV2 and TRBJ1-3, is EPEVTQTPSHQVTQMGQEVILRCVPISNHLYFYWYRQILGQKVEFLVSFYNNEISEKSEIFDDQFSVERPDGSNFTLKIRSTKLEDSAMYFCASSELRGRSSGNTIYFGEGSWLTVV.

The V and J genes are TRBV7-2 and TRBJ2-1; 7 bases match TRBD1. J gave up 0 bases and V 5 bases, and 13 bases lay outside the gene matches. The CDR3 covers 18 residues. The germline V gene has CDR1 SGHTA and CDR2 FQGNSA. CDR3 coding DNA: TGTGCCAGCAGCCCTCAGGGGGTCGGATTAAGCTCCTACAATGAGCAGTTCTTC. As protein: CASSPQGVGLSSYNEQFF.

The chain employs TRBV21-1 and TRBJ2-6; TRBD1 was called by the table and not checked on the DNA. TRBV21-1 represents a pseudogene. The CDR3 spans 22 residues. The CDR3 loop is CASSSRKGVGRLLKDGANVLTF. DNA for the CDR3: TGTGCCAGCAGCTCCCGAAAGGGGGTGGGGAGACTTCTTAAGGATGGGGCCAACGTCCTGACTTTC.

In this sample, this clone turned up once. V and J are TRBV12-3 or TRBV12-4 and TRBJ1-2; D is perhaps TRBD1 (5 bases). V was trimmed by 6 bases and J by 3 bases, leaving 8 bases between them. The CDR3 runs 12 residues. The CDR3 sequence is CASRGLYYGYTF. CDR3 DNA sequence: TGTGCCAGCAGGGGACTCTACTATGGCTACACCTTC.